This entry concerns a single T cell receptor (beta chain). TCRdb's copy holds only in-frame clones and misses some; the assay was immunoSEQ multiplex PCR. This sample has 1,500,000 or so clones, with about 96% found just once. This sample was included in a study of shared clonotypes between healthy human individuals. Looked up from germline, CDR1 is WNHNN and CDR2 is SYGVQD (reference sequence). Trimming shortened V by 11 bases and J by 1 base, and 13 bases separated the two germline ends. The CDR3 extends over 13 amino acids. The J gene is TRBJ2-3, the V gene TRBV10-1, with D perhaps TRBD1 (6 bases). The sequence came from a man aged 25-45 years in good health. Sequences were obtained from naive CD4+ T cells sorted from blood. Subset described: CD45RA+ positively selected. The CDR3 region has the DNA TGCGCCCAGTGGGGGCTGGGCACAGATACGCAGTATTTT. Its protein is CAQWGLGTDTQYF.